These T cell receptor beta chains were read from a single sample in a study of T cell responses to AZD1222 COVID-19 vaccine. Sequencing was performed with immunoSEQ multiplex PCR; in TCRdb, only in-frame clones are kept and a portion is missing. The table includes approximately 170,000 clones, roughly nine tenths detected once. The source was peripheral blood, collected on day 0 of AZD1222 vaccination. These receptors were collected from an adult in good health. The CDR3 runs from the conserved cysteine through the conserved F or W. D genes are given only for firm matches. Part of the rows lack a size; the others show once, few, many or a class for expanded clones.

TRBV6-1	-	-	TRBJ1-1	CASSEHRDTEAFF	TGTGCCAGCAGTGAACACCGGGACACTGAAGCTTTCTTT
TRBV2	-	-	TRBJ1-6	CASSETQSLYNSPLHF	TGTGCCAGCAGTGAGACCCAAAGTCTTTATAATTCACCCCTCCACTTT
TRBV30	-	TRBD1	TRBJ2-7	CAWSVDRVEEQYF	TGTGCCTGGAGTGTTGACAGGGTGGAAGAGCAGTACTTC
TRBV5-1	-	TRBD1	TRBJ1-1	CASSRLGQGAKNTEAFF	TGCGCCAGCAGCCGACTCGGACAGGGGGCCAAGAACACTGAAGCTTTCTTT
TRBV5-1	once	-	TRBJ2-5	CASSLEDRETQYF	TGCGCCAGCAGCTTGGAGGATAGGGAGACCCAGTACTTC
TRBV10-2	-	-	TRBJ2-7	CASSEYPPRVSYEQYF	TGCGCCAGCAGTGAGTACCCACCCAGGGTCTCCTACGAGCAGTACTTC
TRBV5-6	-	TRBD2	TRBJ2-5	CASRPSGGAWETQYF	TGTGCCAGCAGACCTAGCGGGGGGGCCTGGGAGACCCAGTACTTC
TRBV7-9	-	-	TRBJ1-4	CASSDRTRREKLFF	TGTGCCAGCAGCGACAGAACCAGGCGGGAAAAACTGTTTTTT
TRBV4-1	-	-	TRBJ1-2	CASSQGAGYTF	TGCGCCAGCAGCCAGGGAGCAGGCTACACCTTC
TRBV18	few	-	TRBJ1-2	CASSPGLGERGYTF	TGTGCCAGCTCGCCAGGCTTGGGAGAACGGGGCTACACCTTC
TRBV5-1	-	TRBD1	TRBJ2-1	CASTGQGFYNEQFF	TGCGCCAGCACCGGACAGGGGTTCTACAATGAGCAGTTCTTC
TRBV2	-	-	TRBJ1-5	CASSRSSNQPQHF	TGTGCCAGCAGTAGGTCGAGCAATCAGCCCCAGCATTTT
TRBV9	-	TRBD2	TRBJ2-3	CASSVPRAGGPTDTQYF	TGTGCCAGCAGCGTCCCCCGAGCGGGGGGCCCAACAGATACGCAGTATTTT
TRBV19	-	TRBD1	TRBJ1-3	CASSIDVGTGRIGNTIYF	TGTGCCAGTAGTATTGATGTGGGGACAGGGAGAATTGGAAACACCATATATTTT
TRBV7-9	few	TRBD2	TRBJ2-3	CASSSRIAAGLAGDTQYF	TGTGCCAGCAGCTCGAGAATTGCGGCGGGACTAGCTGGGGATACGCAGTATTTT